These 14 T cell receptor beta chains originate from one sample sequenced in a study of T cells in Graves' hyperthyroidism and ophthalmopathy. The source material, RNA transcripts, was used to amplify TCR beta CDR3 regions. In the first-round RT-PCR of the TCR CDR3, the HTBI primer set was used. MiXCR, applied by TCRdb to the multiplex PCR reads, yields one record per CDR3 protein. In the table there are 500,000 to 750,000 distinct CDR3 sequences, approximately 15% of which are singletons. The sequenced sample was blood. The source is a woman younger than 45 with Graves' hyperthyroidism.

On this clonotype: At one of its ends the junction is not consistent with the germline gene, which may arise from a read error. This sequence joins TRBV3-1 and TRBJ1-4; D is undetermined. This CDR3 comprises 14 residues. CDR1 is LGHDT, CDR2 YNNKEL, per germline (reference sequence). The CDR3 DNA follows: TGTGCCAGCAGCCAAAGGGCTAGCGGTGAAAAACTGTCTTTT. Amino acids: CASSQRASGEKLSF. Complete variable domain (other parts from reference TRBV3-1 and TRBJ1-4): DTAVSQTPKYLVTQMGNDKSIKCEQNLGHDTMYWYKQDSKKFLKIMFSYNNKELIINETVPNRFSPKSPDKAHLNLHINSLELGDSAVYFCASSQRASGEKLSFGSGTQLSVL.

The chain is built from TRBV7-2 and TRBJ2-7; TRBD1 aligns across 9 bases. Per the germline V gene, CDR1 is SGHTA and CDR2 is FQGNSA. V was clipped by 5 bases and J by 5 bases; unmatched bases: 19. CDR3 length: 18 residues. The CDR3, as DNA: TGTGCCAGCAGCCTCGATATTACCGGGACAGGGAGGGAAGACGAGCAGTACTTC. This sequence encodes CASSLDITGTGREDEQYF.

The V call is TRBV28, the J call TRBJ2-2, with 9 bases fitting TRBD1. CDR3 length: 19 amino acids. V lost 3 bases to trimming and J lost 0 bases; unmatched junction nucleotides: 11. Germline V gene sequence: CDR1 MDHEN, CDR2 SYDVKM. The CDR3 region has the DNA TGTGCCAGCAGTTTGTTTGTGGGACAGGGAATTTCGAACACCGGGGAGCTGTTTTTT. Protein: CASSLFVGQGISNTGELFF.

J is TRBJ2-6 and V is TRBV30; D is unresolved. This CDR3 has 13 residues. V shed 4 bases and J shed 1 base, with 5 bases lying between them. The germline CDR1 and CDR2 sequences are GTSNPN and SVGIG (reference sequence). In DNA, the CDR3 is TGTGCCTGGACCCAATCTGGGGCCAACGTCCTGACTTTC. Its protein is CAWTQSGANVLTF.

This clonotype was detected only a few times. The genes are TRBV5-6 and TRBJ1-3; TRBD1 might be the D (5 bases). The germline gives CDR1 SGHDT, CDR2 YYEEEE. Deletions cut 0 bases from V and 1 base from J, with 8 bases between. The CDR3 loop spans 15 amino acids. The CDR3 region has the DNA TGTGCCAGCAGCTTGGACAGGTTTTCTGGAAACACCATATATTTT. This encodes CASSLDRFSGNTIYF.

This chain joins TRBV12-3 or TRBV12-4 and TRBJ2-2; 12 bases are a match to TRBD2. Trimming took 5 bases from V and 10 from J; bases not matched to a gene: 11. The CDR3 covers 16 residues. This CDR3 is CASSRRLAGGPTELFF. CDR3 DNA: TGTGCCAGCAGTCGGCGGCTAGCGGGAGGGCCTACGGAGCTGTTTTTT.

The chain combines TRBV24-1 with TRBJ1-2, with D unresolved. Looked up from germline, CDR1 is KGHDR and CDR2 is SFDVKD. V lost 6 bases, J lost 2 bases, and 9 bases lay in between. This CDR3 has 13 amino acids. CDR3 in amino acids: CATSSATNYGYTF. In nucleotides, the CDR3 is TGTGCCACCAGTTCCGCAACAAACTATGGCTACACCTTC.

This clonotype was seen repeatedly, ten times or more. The rearrangement joins TRBV5-1 to TRBJ2-3; D is undetermined. From germline, CDR1 is SGHRS and CDR2 YFSETQ. The CDR3 is 14 residues long. The V and J ends lost 2 bases and 0 bases respectively, with 7 bases between them. The CDR3 coding sequence is TGCGCCAGCAGCTTTGGGTTAAGCACAGATACGCAGTATTTT. This codes for CASSFGLSTDTQYF.

The CDR3 DNA reads as TGTGCCGTCGCGGACAGGGGTAGATGGGAGCAGTTCTTC. This gives the protein CAVADRGRWEQFF. This rearrangement joins TRBV6-1 to TRBJ2-1; TRBD1 aligns across 9 bases. The V and J ends lost 11 bases and 10 bases, in that order; junction bases with no gene match: 12. The V gene's germline CDR1 is MNHNS and CDR2 SASEGT. The CDR3 consists of 13 residues.

The chain recombines TRBV7-9 with TRBJ2-7, with TRBD2 identical over 9 bases. Germline lookup yields CDR1 SEHNR and CDR2 FQNEAQ (reference sequence). The CDR3 is 15 amino acids. The ends lost 5 bases at V and 2 bases at J; junction bases unmatched: 7. The CDR3 coding sequence is TGTGCCAGCAGCCACACTAGCGGGCGGACCTACGAGCAGTACTTC. The encoded protein is CASSHTSGRTYEQYF.

The rearrangement links TRBV14 to TRBJ2-3, with unresolved D. The CDR3 has 17 residues. From germline, CDR1 is SGHDN and CDR2 FVKESK. Trimming cost V 4 bases and J 4 bases, with 21 bases left between them. CDR3 DNA sequence: TGTGCCAGCAGCCCCAAGTTACTACCCGTTTTTGCAGATACGCAGTATTTT. It encodes CASSPKLLPVFADTQYF.

This clonotype was seen only a few times. This chain joins TRBV28 and TRBJ2-7, with D possibly TRBD2 on 6 matching bases. The CDR3 has 15 amino acids. V lost 5 bases and J lost 7, with 21 bases in between. Germline-derived CDR1 and CDR2 are MDHEN and SYDVKM. As DNA, the CDR3 is TGTGCCAGCAGTCACCCCGGGACTTCGGCTGGGGAGCAGTACTTC. Its protein is CASSHPGTSAGEQYF.

This clonotype occurred many times. The V gene is TRBV2, the J gene TRBJ1-4; no definite D call. The germline V gene encodes CDR1 SNHLY and CDR2 FYNNEI. The CDR3 has 13 residues. The germline V and J ends were trimmed by 10 bases and 7 bases, with 16 bases remaining between them. CDR3 loop: CATSGVGGEKLFF. CDR3 DNA: TGTGCCACGTCAGGAGTGGGAGGTGAAAAACTGTTTTTT.

Points on this clonotype: An end of the junction differs from the germline gene, which may be a read error. This CDR3 is CASSQEYRTSDEAFF. Here the CDR3 DNA reads TGTGCCAGCAGCCAAGAGTACAGAACCTCCGATGAAGCTTTCTTT. V is TRBV4-1 and J is TRBJ1-1; no clear D gene. CDR1 is MGHRA and CDR2 is YSYEKL in the germline V gene. This CDR3 comprises 15 residues.